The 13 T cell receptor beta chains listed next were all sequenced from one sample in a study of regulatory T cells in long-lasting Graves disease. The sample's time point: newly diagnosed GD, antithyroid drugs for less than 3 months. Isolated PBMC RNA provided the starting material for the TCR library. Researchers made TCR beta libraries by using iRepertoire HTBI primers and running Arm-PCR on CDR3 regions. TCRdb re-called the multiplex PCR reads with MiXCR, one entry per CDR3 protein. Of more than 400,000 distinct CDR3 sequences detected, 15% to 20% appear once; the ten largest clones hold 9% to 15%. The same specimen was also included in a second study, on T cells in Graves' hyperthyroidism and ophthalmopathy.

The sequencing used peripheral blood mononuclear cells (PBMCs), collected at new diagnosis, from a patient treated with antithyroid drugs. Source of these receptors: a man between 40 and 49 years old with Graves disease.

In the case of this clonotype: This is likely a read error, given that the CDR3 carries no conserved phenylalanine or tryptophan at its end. This CDR3 is CAASDSRTRAGEQYS. The CDR3 DNA follows: TGTGCCGCCAGTGATTCCCGGACAAGGGCGGGCGAGCAGTACTCC. This rearrangement joins TRBV24-1 to TRBJ2-7; the D call may be TRBD1 or TRBD2 (5 bases each). The CDR3 covers 15 residues. Germline assignment: CDR1 KGHDR and CDR2 SFDVKD.

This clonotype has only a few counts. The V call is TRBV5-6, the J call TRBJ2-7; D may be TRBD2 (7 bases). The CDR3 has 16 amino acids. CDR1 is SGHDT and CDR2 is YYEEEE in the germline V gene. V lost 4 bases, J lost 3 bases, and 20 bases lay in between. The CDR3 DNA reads TGTGCCAGCAGCCCACCTACTGGGGGGGGCGGCTACGAGCAGTACTTC. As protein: CASSPPTGGGGYEQYF. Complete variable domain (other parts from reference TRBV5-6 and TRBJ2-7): DAGVTQSPTHLIKTRGQQVTLRCSPKSGHDTVSWYQQALGQGPQFIFQYYEEEERQRGNFPDRFSGHQFPNYSSELNVNALLLGDSALYLCASSPPTGGGGYEQYFGPGTRLTVT.

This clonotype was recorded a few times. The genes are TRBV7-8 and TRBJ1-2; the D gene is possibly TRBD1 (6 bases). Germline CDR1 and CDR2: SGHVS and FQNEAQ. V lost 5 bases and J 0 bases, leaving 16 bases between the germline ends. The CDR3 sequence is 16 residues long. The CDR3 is CASSAYTGPANYGYTF. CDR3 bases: TGTGCCAGCAGCGCCTATACAGGGCCCGCTAACTATGGCTACACCTTC.

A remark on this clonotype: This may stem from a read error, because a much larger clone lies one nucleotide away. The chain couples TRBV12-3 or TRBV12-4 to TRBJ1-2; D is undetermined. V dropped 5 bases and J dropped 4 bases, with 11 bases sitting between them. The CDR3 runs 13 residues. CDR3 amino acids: CASSEEASYGYTF. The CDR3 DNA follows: TGTGCCAGCAGTGAGGAGGCAAGCTATGGCTACACCTTC.

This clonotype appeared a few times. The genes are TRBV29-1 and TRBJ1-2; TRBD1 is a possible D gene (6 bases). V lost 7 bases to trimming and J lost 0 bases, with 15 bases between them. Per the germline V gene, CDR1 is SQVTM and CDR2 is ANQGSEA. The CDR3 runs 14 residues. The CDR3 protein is CSAAGDQANYGYTF. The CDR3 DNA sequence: TGCAGCGCCGCAGGGGACCAAGCTAACTATGGCTACACCTTC.

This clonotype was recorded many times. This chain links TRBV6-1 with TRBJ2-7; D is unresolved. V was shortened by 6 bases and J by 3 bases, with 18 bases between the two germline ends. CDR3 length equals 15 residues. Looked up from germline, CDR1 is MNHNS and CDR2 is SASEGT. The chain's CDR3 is CASRLSAVKVYEQYF. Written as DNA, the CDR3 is TGTGCCAGCAGATTAAGTGCAGTAAAGGTCTACGAGCAGTACTTC.

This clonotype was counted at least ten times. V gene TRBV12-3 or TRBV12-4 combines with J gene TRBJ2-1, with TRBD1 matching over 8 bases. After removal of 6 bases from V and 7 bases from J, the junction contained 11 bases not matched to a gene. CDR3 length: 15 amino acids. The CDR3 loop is CASSQDREVRNEQFF. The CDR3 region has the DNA TGTGCCAGCAGCCAGGACAGGGAGGTTCGGAATGAGCAGTTCTTC.

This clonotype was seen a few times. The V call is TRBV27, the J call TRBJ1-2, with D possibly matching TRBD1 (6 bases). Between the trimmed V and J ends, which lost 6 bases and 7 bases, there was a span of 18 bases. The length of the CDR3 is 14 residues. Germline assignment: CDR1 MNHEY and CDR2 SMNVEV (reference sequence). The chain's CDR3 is CASRTVNRAGGYTF. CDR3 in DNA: TGTGCCAGCAGGACCGTAAACAGGGCGGGTGGCTACACCTTC.

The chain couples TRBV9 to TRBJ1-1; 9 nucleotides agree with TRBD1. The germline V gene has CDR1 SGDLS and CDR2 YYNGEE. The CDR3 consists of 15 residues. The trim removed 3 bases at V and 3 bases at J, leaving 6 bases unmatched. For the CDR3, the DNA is TGTGCCAGCAGCGCCCAGGACAGGGGTTACACTGAAGCTTTCTTT. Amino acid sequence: CASSAQDRGYTEAFF.

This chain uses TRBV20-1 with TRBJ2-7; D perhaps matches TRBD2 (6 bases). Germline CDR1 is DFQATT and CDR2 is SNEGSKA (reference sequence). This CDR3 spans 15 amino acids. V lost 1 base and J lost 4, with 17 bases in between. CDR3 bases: TGCAGTGCTAGAGTACCGGGACTGCTAATTTACGAGCAGTACTTC. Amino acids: CSARVPGLLIYEQYF.

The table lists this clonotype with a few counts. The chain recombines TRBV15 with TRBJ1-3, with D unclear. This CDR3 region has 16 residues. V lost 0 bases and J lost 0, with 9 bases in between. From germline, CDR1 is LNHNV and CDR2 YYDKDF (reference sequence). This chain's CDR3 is CATSRDVAGSGNTIYF. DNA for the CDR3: TGTGCCACCAGCAGAGATGTAGCGGGCTCTGGAAACACCATATATTTT.

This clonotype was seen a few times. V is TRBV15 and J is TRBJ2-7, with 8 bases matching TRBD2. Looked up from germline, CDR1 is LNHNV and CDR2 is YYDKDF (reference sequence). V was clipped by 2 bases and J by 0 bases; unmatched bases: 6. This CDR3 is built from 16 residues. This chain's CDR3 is CATSRTLAGISYEQYF. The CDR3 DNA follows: TGTGCCACCAGCAGAACATTAGCGGGGATCTCCTACGAGCAGTACTTC.

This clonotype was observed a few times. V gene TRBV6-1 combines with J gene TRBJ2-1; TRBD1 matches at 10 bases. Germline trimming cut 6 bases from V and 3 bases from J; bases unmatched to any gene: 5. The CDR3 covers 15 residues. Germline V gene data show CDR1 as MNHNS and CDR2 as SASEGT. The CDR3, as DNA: TGTGCCAGCAGGGAGACAGGGGGCAACTACAATGAGCAGTTCTTC. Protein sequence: CASRETGGNYNEQFF.